These 19 T cell receptor beta chains came from one sample sequenced in a study of CD8+ T cells in alopecia areata listed by TCRdb under 2018. The time point label, read with the paper, signifies: about 4 weeks on oral tofacitinib. The sample's treatment or condition, from its label and the paper: oral pan-JAK inhibitor, 5-10 mg twice daily. The protocol used for the library was the immunoSEQ multiplex PCR assay. RNA was extracted from all samples and reverse transcribed into cDNA, which served as template for TCR sequencing. As stored in TCRdb, this immuneACCESS dataset retains in-frame rearrangements with V and J assigned. A fraction of the clones does not appear; measured against another copy, unresolved V genes explain less than half of the discrepancy, and the remainder lacks a known reason. In this sample the table shows about 190,000 clones, roughly three fifths of which occur a single time. In total, the top ten clones hold approximately 0.63% of the sample.

The sequencing here drew on CD4+ T cells sorted from blood, taken at week 4, from a patient treated with tofacitinib. These receptors originate from a human donor with alopecia areata.

This clone showed up just a few times. The chain is built from TRBV15 and TRBJ1-2; 8 nucleotides align to TRBD1. This CDR3 spans 16 amino acids. CDR1 and CDR2 from the germline V gene are LNHNV and YYDKDF (reference sequence). With 0 bases clipped from V and 4 bases from J, the junction kept 7 bases outside the gene matches. CDR3 sequence reads: CATSREGTGWGYGYTF. As DNA, the CDR3 is TGTGCCACCAGCAGAGAAGGGACAGGCTGGGGCTATGGCTACACCTTC.

This clone was picked up a small number of times. The gene calls are TRBV7-2 and TRBJ1-2; D is unresolved. The CDR3 contains 15 residues. Germline-derived CDR1 and CDR2 are SGHTA and FQGNSA. V was pared by 2 bases and J by 6 bases, with 16 bases between. CDR3 bases: TGTGCCAGCAGCTTATTAGGACCCCAAGGGAATGGCTACACCTTC. This codes for CASSLLGPQGNGYTF. The full variable domain, completed using reference TRBV7-2 and TRBJ1-2, is GAGVSQSPSNKVTEKGKDVELRCDPISGHTALYWYRQSLGQGLEFLIYFQGNSAPDKSGLPSDRFSAERTGGSVSTLTIQRTQQEDSAVYLCASSLLGPQGNGYTFGSGTRLTVV.

This clone was counted between two and nine times. The chain couples TRBV14 to TRBJ2-7; D might be TRBD1 or TRBD2, each matching 5 bases. V was shortened by 4 bases and J by 6 bases, with 13 bases between the two germline ends. This CDR3 region has 13 residues. In germline, CDR1 is SGHDN, CDR2 FVKESK. CDR3 amino acids: CASSPPRGPEQYF. CDR3 sequence (DNA): TGTGCCAGCAGCCCCCCCCGGGGACCCGAGCAGTACTTC. Filled out from reference TRBV14 and TRBJ2-7, the complete variable domain reads EAGVTQFPSHSVIEKGQTVTLRCDPISGHDNLYWYRRVMGKEIKFLLHFVKESKQDESGMPNNRFLAERTGGTYSTLKVQPAELEDSGVYFCASSPPRGPEQYFGPGTRLTVT.

The J gene is TRBJ1-1, the V gene TRBV29-1, with TRBD1 identical over 7 bases. V trimming: 5 bases; J trimming: 11 bases; junction bases outside the gene matches: 11. This CDR3 is built from 12 residues. Per germline, CDR1 SQVTM and CDR2 ANQGSEA. In DNA form, the CDR3 reads TGCAGCGTTCTGGGACAGCAAGAGTTCGCTTTCTTT. This sequence encodes CSVLGQQEFAFF.

This clone occurred a few times. V gene TRBV29-1 combines with J gene TRBJ2-1; perhaps TRBD1 as D (6 bases). With 4 bases removed from V and 5 bases from J, the gap between germline ends came to 9 bases. CDR1 is SQVTM and CDR2 is ANQGSEA in the germline V gene. CDR3 length: 12 amino acids. CDR3 coding DNA: TGCAGCGTTGTCAGGGGCGACAATGAGCAGTTCTTC. This gives the protein CSVVRGDNEQFF.

The chain joins TRBV5-1 to TRBJ2-6, with D unresolved. Germline V CDR1 and CDR2: SGHRS, YFSETQ. The CDR3 contains 15 residues. V gave up 4 bases and J gave up 0 bases, with 8 bases separating them. CDR3 in amino acids: CASSLSGSGANVLTF. DNA of the CDR3: TGCGCCAGCAGCCTATCCGGCTCTGGGGCCAACGTCCTGACTTTC.

This clone was picked up a small number of times. V is TRBV29-1 and J is TRBJ2-1; TRBD1 matches 11 bases. With V trimmed by 4 bases and J by 6 bases, 5 bases remained unmatched. There are 14 residues in the CDR3. Germline CDR1 reads SQVTM; CDR2 reads ANQGSEA. CDR3 protein: CSVVLGTGGNEQFF. The CDR3 DNA follows: TGCAGCGTTGTTCTGGGGACAGGGGGCAATGAGCAGTTCTTC.

The chain employs TRBV28 and TRBJ2-7; the D gene is possibly TRBD1 (5 bases). This CDR3 comprises 12 residues. Looked up from germline, CDR1 is MDHEN and CDR2 is SYDVKM. Trimming pared 5 bases from V and 12 bases from J, leaving 17 bases between. The CDR3 sequence is CASSQNQGVGYF. CDR3 sequence (DNA): TGTGCCAGCAGTCAAAACCAGGGCGTGGGGTACTTC.

The rearrangement uses TRBV18 and TRBJ2-7; the match to TRBD2 covers 7 bases. The CDR3 spans 15 residues. Trimming took 6 bases from V and 0 from J; bases not matched to a gene: 8. Per the germline V gene, CDR1 is KGHSH and CDR2 is LQKENI. The CDR3, as DNA: TGTGCCAGCTCCCCGGTCCTAGCGGCCTCCTACGAGCAGTACTTC. Its translation: CASSPVLAASYEQYF.

This clone was seen only once. CDR3: CASSVALAGGSYNEQFF. DNA of the CDR3: TGTGCCAGCAGCGTAGCTTTGGCGGGAGGTTCCTACAATGAGCAGTTCTTC. The chain uses TRBV9 and TRBJ2-1, with TRBD2 identical over 8 bases. V shed 0 bases, J shed 1 base, and the junction held 6 bases outside the gene matches. The length of the CDR3 is 17 residues. Germline V lookup: CDR1 SGDLS, CDR2 YYNGEE.

The V gene is TRBV5-1, the J gene TRBJ2-5; maybe TRBD2 (6 bases). Per the germline V gene, CDR1 is SGHRS and CDR2 is YFSETQ. V lost 2 bases, J lost 2 bases, and 13 bases lay in between. There are 15 residues in the CDR3. Written as DNA, the CDR3 is TGCGCCAGCAGCTTAGGATTAGGGAGGCAAGAGACCCAGTACTTC. Translated, it gives CASSLGLGRQETQYF.

The rearrangement joins TRBV7-6 to TRBJ2-7; 7 bases are a match to TRBD1. Germline CDR1 reads SGHVS; CDR2 reads FNYEAQ. This CDR3 spans 14 amino acids. With 4 bases clipped from V and 7 bases from J, the junction kept 10 bases outside the gene matches. Written as DNA, the CDR3 is TGTGCCAGCAGCTCTAGACAGGGCTACGTGGAGCAGTACTTC. Its translation is CASSSRQGYVEQYF.

The chain combines TRBV29-1 with TRBJ2-1; TRBD2 matches at 10 bases. Germline loops: CDR1 SQVTM, CDR2 ANQGSEA. Trimming at V came to 6 bases and at J to 3 bases, leaving 2 bases not matched to a gene. CDR3 length: 13 residues. The CDR3 spells CSVGTSDYNEQFF. The CDR3 region has the DNA TGCAGCGTAGGGACTAGCGACTACAATGAGCAGTTCTTC.

This clone was observed once. V and J are TRBV30 and TRBJ2-4; no clear D gene. Trimming cost V 3 bases and J 0 bases, with 12 bases left between them. CDR3 length: 15 residues. Per the germline V gene, CDR1 is GTSNPN and CDR2 is SVGIG (reference sequence). The CDR3: CAWRGEPLAKNIQYF. CDR3 DNA: TGTGCCTGGAGGGGCGAACCCCTAGCCAAAAACATTCAGTACTTC.

The chain joins TRBV28 to TRBJ2-7; TRBD1 matches at 9 bases. With 7 bases clipped from V and 5 bases from J, the junction kept 12 bases outside the gene matches. The germline gives CDR1 MDHEN, CDR2 SYDVKM. The CDR3 runs 15 residues. The CDR3 nucleotides are TGTGCCAGCAACCCTTACGGGACAGGGATTCACGAGCAGTACTTC. It yields the protein CASNPYGTGIHEQYF.

V gene TRBV7-9 combines with J gene TRBJ2-3; D is possibly TRBD2 (5 bases). Trimming took off 3 bases at V and 2 bases at J, with 18 bases between the two ends. Germline CDR1 and CDR2: SEHNR and FQNEAQ (reference sequence). The CDR3 extends over 17 amino acids. The CDR3 loop reads CASSFRGNPPFTDTQYF. The CDR3 DNA reads TGTGCCAGCAGCTTCAGAGGGAACCCACCTTTCACAGATACGCAGTATTTT.

This clone was observed a handful of times. The chain is built from TRBV5-1 and TRBJ2-7; D remains ambiguous. Per the germline V gene, CDR1 is SGHRS and CDR2 is YFSETQ. This CDR3 is 15 amino acids long. V was shortened by 0 bases and J by 5 bases, with 15 bases between the two germline ends. The CDR3 loop reads CASSLAGRSGDEQYF. The CDR3 nucleotides are TGCGCCAGCAGCTTGGCCGGACGGTCTGGGGACGAGCAGTACTTC.

J is TRBJ2-6 and V is TRBV2; D gene unclear. This CDR3 contains 12 residues. Trimming shortened V by 4 bases and J by 6 bases, and 4 bases separated the two germline ends. CDR1 and CDR2 (germline): SNHLY, FYNNEI. The CDR3 protein is CASSGQANVLTF. CDR3 bases: TGTGCCAGCAGTGGACAGGCCAACGTCCTGACTTTC. Together with reference TRBV2 and TRBJ2-6, the CDR3 gives the full variable domain: EPEVTQTPSHQVTQMGQEVILRCVPISNHLYFYWYRQILGQKVEFLVSFYNNEISEKSEIFDDQFSVERPDGSNFTLKIRSTKLEDSAMYFCASSGQANVLTFGAGSRLTVL.

For this clone: Mismatch with germline at one junction end may stem from a read error. The chain combines TRBV6-5 with TRBJ2-7, with 10 bases identical to TRBD1. The CDR3 is 15 amino acids. Germline V lookup: CDR1 MNHEY, CDR2 SVGAGI. The CDR3 nucleotides read TGTGTCAGCAGACTGGGACAGGGGCGATACTACGAGCAGTACTTC. This gives the protein CVSRLGQGRYYEQYF.